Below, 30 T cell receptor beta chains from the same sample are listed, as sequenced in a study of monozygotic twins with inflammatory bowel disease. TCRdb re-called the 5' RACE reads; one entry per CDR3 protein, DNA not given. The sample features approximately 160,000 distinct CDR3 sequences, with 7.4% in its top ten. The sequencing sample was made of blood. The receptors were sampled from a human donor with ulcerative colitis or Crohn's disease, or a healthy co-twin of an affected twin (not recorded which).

This chain's CDR3 is CASSLTGGVYEQYF. The rearrangement uses TRBV5-5 and TRBJ2-7; the D gene TCRdb calls, TRBD1, cannot be checked with no DNA. CDR1 and CDR2 (germline): SGHKS, YYEKEE (reference sequence). CDR3 length: 14 amino acids. Supplemented by reference TRBV5-5 and TRBJ2-7, the full variable domain reads DAGVTQSPTHLIKTRGQQVTLRCSPISGHKSVSWYQQVLGQGPQFIFQYYEKEERGRGNFPDRFSARQFPNYSSELNVNALLLGDSALYLCASSLTGGVYEQYFGPGTRLTVT.

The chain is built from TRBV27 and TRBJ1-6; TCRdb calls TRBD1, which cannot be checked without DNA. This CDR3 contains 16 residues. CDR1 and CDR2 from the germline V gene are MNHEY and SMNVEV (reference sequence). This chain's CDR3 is CASSPSAGEYNSPLHF.

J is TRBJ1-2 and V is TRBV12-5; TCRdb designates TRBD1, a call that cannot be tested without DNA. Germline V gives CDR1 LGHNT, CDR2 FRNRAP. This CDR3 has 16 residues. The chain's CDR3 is CASGCLKPPQPYGYTF.

Here the CDR3 reads CSARAQTGNQPQHF. The chain uses TRBV20-1 and TRBJ1-5. The germline CDR1 and CDR2 sequences are DFQATT and SNEGSKA (reference sequence). The CDR3 is 14 amino acids.

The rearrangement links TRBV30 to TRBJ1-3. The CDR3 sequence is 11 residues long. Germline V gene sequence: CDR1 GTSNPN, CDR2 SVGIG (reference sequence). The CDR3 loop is CARSSGNTIYF. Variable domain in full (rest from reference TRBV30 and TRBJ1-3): SQTIHQWPATLVQPVGSPLSLECTVEGTSNPNLYWYRQAAGRGLQLLFYSVGIGQISSEVPQNLSASRPQDRQFILSSKKLLLSDSGFYLCARSSGNTIYFGEGSWLTVV.

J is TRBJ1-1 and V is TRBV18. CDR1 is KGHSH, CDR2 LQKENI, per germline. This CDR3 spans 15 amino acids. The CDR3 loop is CASSPSQKLNTEAFF.

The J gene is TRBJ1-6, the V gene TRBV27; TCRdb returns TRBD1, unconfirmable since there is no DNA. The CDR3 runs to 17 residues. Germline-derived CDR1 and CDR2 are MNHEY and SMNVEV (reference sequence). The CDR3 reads CASSRADITGWTSPLHF.

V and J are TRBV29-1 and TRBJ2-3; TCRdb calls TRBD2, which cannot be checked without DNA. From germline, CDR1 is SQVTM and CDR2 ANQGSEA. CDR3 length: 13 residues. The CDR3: CSVDEEGTDTQYF.

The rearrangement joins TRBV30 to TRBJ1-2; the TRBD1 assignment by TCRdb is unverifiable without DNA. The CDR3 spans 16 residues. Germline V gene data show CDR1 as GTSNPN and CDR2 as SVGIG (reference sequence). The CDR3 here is CAWSHPSIRGGEGYTF.

This CDR3 reads CASSIDLRAGNQPQHF. The chain uses TRBV19 and TRBJ1-5. The CDR3 consists of 16 residues. Germline CDR1 and CDR2: LNHDA and SQIVND (reference sequence).

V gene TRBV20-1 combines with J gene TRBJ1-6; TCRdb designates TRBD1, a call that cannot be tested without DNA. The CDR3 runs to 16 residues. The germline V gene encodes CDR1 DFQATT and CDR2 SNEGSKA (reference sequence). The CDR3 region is CSASGQGRLYNSPLHF.

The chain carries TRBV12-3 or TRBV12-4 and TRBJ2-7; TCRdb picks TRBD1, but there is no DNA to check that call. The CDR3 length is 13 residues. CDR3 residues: CASRPTGFHEQYF.

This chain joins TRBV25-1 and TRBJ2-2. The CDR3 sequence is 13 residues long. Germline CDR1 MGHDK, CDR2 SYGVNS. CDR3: CASSPLIPGGLFF.

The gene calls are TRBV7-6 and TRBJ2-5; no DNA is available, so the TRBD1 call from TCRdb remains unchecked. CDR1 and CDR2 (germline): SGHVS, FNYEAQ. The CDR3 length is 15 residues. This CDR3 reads CASSLADRGQETQYF.

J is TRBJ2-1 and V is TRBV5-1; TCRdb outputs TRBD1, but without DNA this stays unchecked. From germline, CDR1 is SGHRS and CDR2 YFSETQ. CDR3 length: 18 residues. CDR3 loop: CASSLKSNRDRVNNEQFF. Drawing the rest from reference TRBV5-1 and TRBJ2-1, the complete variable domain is KAGVTQTPRYLIKTRGQQVTLSCSPISGHRSVSWYQQTPGQGLQFLFEYFSETQRNKGNFPGRFSGRQFSNSRSEMNVSTLELGDSALYLCASSLKSNRDRVNNEQFFGPGTRLTVL.

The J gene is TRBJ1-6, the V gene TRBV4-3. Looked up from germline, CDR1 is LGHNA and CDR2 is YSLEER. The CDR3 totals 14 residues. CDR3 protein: CASSQVGTNSPLHF.

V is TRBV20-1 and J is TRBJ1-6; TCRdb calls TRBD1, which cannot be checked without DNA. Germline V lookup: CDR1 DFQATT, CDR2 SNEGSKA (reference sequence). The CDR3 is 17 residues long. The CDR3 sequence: CSAEGAGQSSYNSPLHF.

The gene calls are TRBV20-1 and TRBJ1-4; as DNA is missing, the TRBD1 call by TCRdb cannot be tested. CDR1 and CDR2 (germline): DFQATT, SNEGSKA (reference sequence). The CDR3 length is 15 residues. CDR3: CSARVGDRGREKLFF.

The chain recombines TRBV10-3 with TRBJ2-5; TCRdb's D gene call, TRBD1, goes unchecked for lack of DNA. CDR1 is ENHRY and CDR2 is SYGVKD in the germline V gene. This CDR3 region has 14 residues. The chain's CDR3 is CAISEGTGGETQYF.

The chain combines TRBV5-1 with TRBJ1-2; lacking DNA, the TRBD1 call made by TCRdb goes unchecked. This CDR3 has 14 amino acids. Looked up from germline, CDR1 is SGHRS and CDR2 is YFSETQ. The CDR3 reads CASSPGPGNYGYTF.

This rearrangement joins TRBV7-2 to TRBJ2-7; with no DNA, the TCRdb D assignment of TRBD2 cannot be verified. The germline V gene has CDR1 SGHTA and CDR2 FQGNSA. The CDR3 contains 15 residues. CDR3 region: CASSLPGGMFWEQYF.

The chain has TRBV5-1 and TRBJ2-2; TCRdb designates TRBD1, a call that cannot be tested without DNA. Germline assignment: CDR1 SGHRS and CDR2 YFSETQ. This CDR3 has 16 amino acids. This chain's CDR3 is CASNKGDGAVTGELFF.

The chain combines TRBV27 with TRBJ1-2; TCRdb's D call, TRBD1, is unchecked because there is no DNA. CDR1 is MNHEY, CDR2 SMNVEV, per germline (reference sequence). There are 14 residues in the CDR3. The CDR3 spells CASSSYPGGSGYTF.

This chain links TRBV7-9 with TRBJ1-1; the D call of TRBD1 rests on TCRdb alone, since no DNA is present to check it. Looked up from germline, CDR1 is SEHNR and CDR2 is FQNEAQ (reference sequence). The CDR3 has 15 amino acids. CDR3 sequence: CASSPQRSGDTEAFF.

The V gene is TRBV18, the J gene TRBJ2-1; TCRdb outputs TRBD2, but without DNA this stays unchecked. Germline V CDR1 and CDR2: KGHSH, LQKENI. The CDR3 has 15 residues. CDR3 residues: CASSPAGLEYNEQFF.

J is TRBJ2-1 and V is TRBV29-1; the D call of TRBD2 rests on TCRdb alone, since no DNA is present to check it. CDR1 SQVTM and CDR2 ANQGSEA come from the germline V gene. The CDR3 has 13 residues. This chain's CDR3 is CSAWTSGRPEQFF.

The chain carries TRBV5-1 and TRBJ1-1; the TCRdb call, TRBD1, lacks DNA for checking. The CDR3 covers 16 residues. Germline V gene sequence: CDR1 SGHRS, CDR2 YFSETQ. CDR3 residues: CASSPSDRGSYTEAFF.

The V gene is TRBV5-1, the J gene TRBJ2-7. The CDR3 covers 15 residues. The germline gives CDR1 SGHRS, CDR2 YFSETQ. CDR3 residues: CASSPFGAEYDEQYF.

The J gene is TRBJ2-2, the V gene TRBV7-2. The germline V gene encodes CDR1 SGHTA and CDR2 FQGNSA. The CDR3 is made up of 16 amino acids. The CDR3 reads CASSLYRQAVSGELFF.

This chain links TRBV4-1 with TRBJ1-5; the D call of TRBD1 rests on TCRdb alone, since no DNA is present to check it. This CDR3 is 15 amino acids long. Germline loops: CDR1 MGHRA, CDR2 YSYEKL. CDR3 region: CASSQEGHFNQPQHF.